This is a list of T cell receptor beta chains from one sample in a study of CD8 T cells in ankylosing spondylitis. MiXCR, applied by TCRdb to the 5' RACE reads, yields one record per CDR3 protein. The table has 250,000 to 400,000 distinct CDR3 sequences, roughly 11% seen once. What was sequenced was blood, either unsorted or a sorted T cell fraction (not recorded which). The receptor source for this set is a female donor with ankylosing spondylitis or in good health (not recorded which). Each CDR3 is given with its conserved first and last residue. The order of the fields is V gene, clone size, D gene, J gene, CDR3 protein, CDR3 DNA. The D gene is left open where the match is weak. Size is omitted from some rows. Given values are once, few, many or a class for expanded clones.

V: TRBV19; size: NA; D: NA; J: TRBJ2-1; CDR3: CASSKPSWRTGSPNEQFF; DNA: TGTGCCAGTAGTAAGCCCTCATGGCGCACGGGTTCCCCCAATGAGCAGTTCTTC
V: TRBV9; size: many; D: NA; J: TRBJ2-4; CDR3: CASSPTWTTGPKNIQYF; DNA: TGTGCCAGCAGCCCCACATGGACAACCGGGCCCAAAAACATTCAGTACTTC
V: TRBV3-1; size: many; D: NA; J: TRBJ2-2; CDR3: CASSQDLSAGELFF; DNA: TGTGCCAGCAGCCAAGATCTGTCTGCCGGGGAGCTGTTTTTT
V: TRBV28; size: many; D: NA; J: TRBJ2-7; CDR3: CASSAFLIKQYF; DNA: TGTGCCAGCAGTGCCTTTTTGATAAAACAGTACTTC
V: TRBV20-1; size: many; D: TRBD1; J: TRBJ1-5; CDR3: CSAIQGDQPQHF; DNA: TGCAGTGCAATACAGGGGGACCAGCCCCAGCATTTT
V: TRBV12-3/TRBV12-4; size: many; D: NA; J: TRBJ2-7; CDR3: CASSFDRFHEQYF; DNA: TGTGCCAGCAGTTTTGATCGTTTCCACGAGCAGTACTTC
V: TRBV12-3/TRBV12-4; size: few; D: TRBD2; J: TRBJ2-3; CDR3: CASTNSGASTDTQYF; DNA: TGTGCCAGCACTAACAGCGGGGCTAGCACAGATACGCAGTATTTT
V: TRBV5-1; size: many; D: NA; J: TRBJ2-1; CDR3: CASSLGGPVREQFF; DNA: TGCGCCAGCAGCTTGGGGGGACCCGTGCGTGAGCAGTTCTTC
V: TRBV6-1; size: NA; D: NA; J: TRBJ1-2; CDR3: CASVNSDTLVSGREGYTF; DNA: TGTGCCAGCGTCAATTCGGACACCCTTGTGTCCGGAAGAGAAGGCTACACCTTC
V: TRBV5-1; size: many; D: NA; J: TRBJ2-1; CDR3: CASSLSGTDYNEQFF; DNA: TGCGCCAGCAGCTTGTCTGGGACCGACTACAATGAGCAGTTCTTC
V: TRBV30; size: NA; D: NA; J: TRBJ2-5; CDR3: CAWSNGETQYF; DNA: TGTGCCTGGAGTAATGGGGAGACCCAGTACTTC
V: TRBV5-1; size: few; D: TRBD2; J: TRBJ2-3; CDR3: CASSRSGGGGTDTQYF; DNA: TGCGCCAGCAGCCGATCGGGAGGGGGGGGCACAGATACGCAGTATTTT
V: TRBV30; size: once; D: NA; J: TRBJ2-3; CDR3: CAWSVSRLSASDTQYF; DNA: TGTGCCTGGAGTGTCAGCAGATTGTCGGCGTCAGATACGCAGTATTTT
V: TRBV5-1; size: NA; D: TRBD2; J: TRBJ2-1; CDR3: CASSLPRASGSDEQFF; DNA: TGCGCCAGCAGCCTCCCTCGGGCTAGCGGGAGTGATGAGCAGTTCTTC
V: TRBV20-1; size: many; D: TRBD2; J: TRBJ2-7; CDR3: CSVPAGGPLSYEQYF; DNA: TGCAGTGTCCCAGCGGGAGGGCCCCTCTCCTACGAGCAGTACTTC
V: TRBV7-2; size: many; D: NA; J: TRBJ1-2; CDR3: CASSLGGVDRAYGYTF; DNA: TGTGCCAGCAGCTTAGGGGGGGTGGACAGAGCCTATGGCTACACCTTC
V: TRBV27; size: few; D: TRBD2; J: TRBJ2-3; CDR3: CASSQPAGGSDTQYF; DNA: TGTGCCAGCAGTCAACCGGCGGGGGGATCAGATACGCAGTATTTT
V: TRBV25-1; size: many; D: NA; J: TRBJ2-7; CDR3: CASARLSYEQYF; DNA: TGTGCCAGCGCTCGCCTATCCTACGAGCAGTACTTC
V: TRBV12-3/TRBV12-4; size: many; D: NA; J: TRBJ2-1; CDR3: CASSDQGGNEQFF; DNA: TGTGCCAGCAGTGACCAGGGTGGGAATGAGCAGTTCTTC
V: TRBV5-1; size: NA; D: TRBD2; J: TRBJ2-7; CDR3: CASSLLAGYSYEQYF; DNA: TGCGCCAGCAGCTTGCTAGCGGGGTACTCCTACGAGCAGTACTTC
V: TRBV7-2; size: many; D: NA; J: TRBJ2-2; CDR3: CASSLPPLPGRGELFF; DNA: TGTGCCAGCAGCTTACCACCACTTCCGGGGCGCGGGGAGCTGTTTTTT
V: TRBV5-1; size: many; D: TRBD1; J: TRBJ1-1; CDR3: CASRETDRPNTEAFF; DNA: TGCGCCAGCAGAGAAACGGACAGGCCGAACACTGAAGCTTTCTTT
V: TRBV10-3; size: NA; D: TRBD2; J: TRBJ2-3; CDR3: CAITAGPSGRADTQYF; DNA: TGTGCCATCACGGCGGGGCCTAGCGGGAGGGCGGATACGCAGTATTTT
V: TRBV7-2; size: many; D: TRBD1; J: TRBJ2-4; CDR3: CASSFDRVQIQYF; DNA: TGTGCCAGCAGCTTTGACAGGGTACAGATTCAGTACTTC
V: TRBV11-1; size: few; D: TRBD2; J: TRBJ2-5; CDR3: CASSLTARLAGFQETQYF; DNA: TGTGCCAGCAGCTTAACGGCCCGGCTAGCGGGTTTCCAAGAGACCCAGTACTTC
V: TRBV7-8; size: NA; D: TRBD1; J: TRBJ2-1; CDR3: CASSLGSGTGLYNEQFF; DNA: TGTGCCAGCAGCTTAGGATCTGGGACAGGGCTATACAATGAGCAGTTCTTC
V: TRBV20-1; size: many; D: TRBD1; J: TRBJ1-5; CDR3: CSADRVLGNQPQHF; DNA: TGCAGTGCTGACAGGGTGTTGGGCAATCAGCCCCAGCATTTT
V: TRBV5-1; size: few; D: NA; J: TRBJ1-2; CDR3: CASSLWLGPPFYTF; DNA: TGCGCCAGCAGCTTGTGGCTGGGACCTCCCTTCTACACCTTC
V: TRBV7-2; size: many; D: NA; J: TRBJ1-2; CDR3: CASRTNYGYTF; DNA: TGTGCCAGCAGAACGAACTATGGCTACACCTTC
V: TRBV7-9; size: NA; D: NA; J: TRBJ2-7; CDR3: CASSSAGPGEQYF; DNA: TGTGCCAGCAGCTCGGCAGGCCCGGGCGAGCAGTACTTC
V: TRBV5-6; size: few; D: NA; J: TRBJ1-6; CDR3: CASSLAGNSPLHF; DNA: TGTGCCAGCAGCTTGGCCGGCAATTCACCCCTCCACTTT
V: TRBV7-7; size: few; D: TRBD1; J: TRBJ2-5; CDR3: CASSLVQGAGETQYF; DNA: TGTGCCAGCAGCTTAGTACAGGGGGCTGGGGAGACCCAGTACTTC
V: TRBV5-1; size: few; D: NA; J: TRBJ2-7; CDR3: CASSLVASSYEQYF; DNA: TGCGCCAGCAGCTTGGTGGCCAGCTCCTACGAGCAGTACTTC
V: TRBV15; size: NA; D: NA; J: TRBJ1-5; CDR3: CELLGEHF; DNA: TGTGAACTCTTGGGGGAGCATTTT
V: TRBV7-9; size: few; D: NA; J: TRBJ1-2; CDR3: CASTETGSNYGYTF; DNA: TGTGCCAGCACCGAAACAGGGTCTAACTATGGCTACACCTTC
V: TRBV30; size: few; D: NA; J: TRBJ1-1; CDR3: CAWSVLTEAFF; DNA: TGTGCCTGGAGTGTACTCACTGAAGCTTTCTTT
V: TRBV20-1; size: many; D: TRBD2; J: TRBJ2-1; CDR3: CSASYTSVRVNEQFF; DNA: TGCAGTGCTTCGTATACTAGCGTGAGGGTAAATGAGCAGTTCTTC
V: TRBV12-3/TRBV12-4; size: many; D: TRBD1; J: TRBJ1-2; CDR3: CASRLKAGGGYTF; DNA: TGTGCCAGCAGACTCAAGGCAGGGGGCGGCTACACCTTC
V: TRBV18; size: many; D: NA; J: TRBJ2-1; CDR3: CASSPRGAVVTNEQFF; DNA: TGTGCCAGCTCACCACGGGGGGCCGTTGTCACCAATGAGCAGTTCTTC
V: TRBV20-1; size: many; D: NA; J: TRBJ2-1; CDR3: CSARVSPWRNEQFF; DNA: TGCAGTGCTAGAGTATCCCCCTGGCGCAATGAGCAGTTCTTC
V: TRBV5-1; size: many; D: NA; J: TRBJ2-7; CDR3: CASSLANKRSSYEQYF; DNA: TGCGCCAGCAGCTTGGCCAACAAGAGGAGCTCCTACGAGCAGTACTTC
V: TRBV24-1; size: many; D: TRBD2; J: TRBJ2-1; CDR3: CATSDPGTSINEQFF; DNA: TGTGCCACCAGCGACCCCGGGACTAGCATAAATGAGCAGTTCTTC
V: TRBV2; size: NA; D: TRBD1; J: TRBJ1-2; CDR3: CASSDARGDYGYTF; DNA: TGTGCCAGCAGTGATGCCAGGGGGGACTATGGCTACACCTTC
V: TRBV20-1; size: few; D: NA; J: TRBJ2-7; CDR3: CSARDWGGVGYEQYF; DNA: TGCAGTGCTAGAGATTGGGGAGGTGTGGGCTACGAGCAGTACTTC
V: TRBV28; size: few; D: NA; J: TRBJ2-3; CDR3: CASIPGSPGDTQYF; DNA: TGTGCCAGCATCCCGGGGTCCCCTGGGGATACGCAGTATTTT
V: TRBV20-1; size: many; D: TRBD2; J: TRBJ2-3; CDR3: CSATGGTSGGQSSTDTQYF; DNA: TGCAGTGCAACTGGCGGGACTAGCGGGGGACAATCAAGCACAGATACGCAGTATTTT
V: TRBV7-9; size: NA; D: TRBD1; J: TRBJ2-1; CDR3: CASSSTGTGSYNEQFF; DNA: TGTGCCAGCAGCTCCACCGGGACAGGGAGCTACAATGAGCAGTTCTTC
V: TRBV6-5; size: few; D: NA; J: TRBJ2-7; CDR3: CASSYSRLASYEQYF; DNA: TGTGCCAGCAGTTACAGTAGGCTAGCATCCTACGAGCAGTACTTC
V: TRBV10-3; size: many; D: NA; J: TRBJ2-1; CDR3: CAIGQGEQFF; DNA: TGTGCCATCGGACAAGGGGAGCAGTTCTTC
V: TRBV20-1; size: NA; D: TRBD1; J: TRBJ2-7; CDR3: CSAQRQGTYEQYF; DNA: TGCAGTGCTCAGAGACAGGGTACCTACGAGCAGTACTTC
V: TRBV11-2; size: NA; D: TRBD1; J: TRBJ1-1; CDR3: CASSLDLAAQQGAAFF; DNA: TGTGCCAGCAGCTTAGATCTGGCCGCGCAACAGGGGGCCGCTTTCTTT